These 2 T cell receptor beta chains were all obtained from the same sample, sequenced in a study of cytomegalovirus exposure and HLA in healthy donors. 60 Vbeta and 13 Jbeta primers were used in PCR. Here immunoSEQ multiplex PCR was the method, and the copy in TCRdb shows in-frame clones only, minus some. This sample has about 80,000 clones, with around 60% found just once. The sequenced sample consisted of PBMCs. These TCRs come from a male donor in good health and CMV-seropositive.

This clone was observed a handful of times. The CDR3 is CASSQVPGETQYF. DNA of the CDR3: TGTGCCAGCAGCCAAGTACCGGGGGAGACCCAGTACTTC. The chain couples TRBV4-2 to TRBJ2-5, with D possibly matching TRBD2 (5 bases). The CDR3 length is 13 residues. V was shortened by 1 base and J by 5 bases, with 8 bases between the two germline ends. Germline V CDR1 and CDR2: LGHNA, YNFKEQ.

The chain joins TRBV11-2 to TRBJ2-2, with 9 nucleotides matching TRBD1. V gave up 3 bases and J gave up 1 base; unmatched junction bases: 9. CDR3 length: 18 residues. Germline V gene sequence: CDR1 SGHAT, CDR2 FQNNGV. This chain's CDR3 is CASSLRTGAAWNTGELFF. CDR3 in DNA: TGTGCCAGCAGCTTGAGGACAGGGGCCGCCTGGAACACCGGGGAGCTGTTTTTT.